Listed below are T cell receptor beta chains from one sample, sequenced in a study of blood T cell repertoires in COVID-19. TCRdb's copy holds only in-frame clones and misses some; the assay was immunoSEQ multiplex PCR. The sample yields about 220,000 clones, roughly 89% seen once. Material: peripheral blood. These receptor sequences come from a man under 40 who had recovered from COVID-19. The CDR3 runs from the conserved cysteine through the conserved F or W. The D gene is left open where the match is weak. Only part of the rows carry a size: once, few, many, or a class if the clone is expanded.

v_call: TRBV19
clone_size: NA
j_call: TRBJ2-1
d_call: TRBD2
cdr3_length: 17
cdr3_nt: TGTGCCAGTAGTATAGATCGAGCGGGGATAAGTTACAATGAGCAGTTCTTC
cdr3_aa: CASSIDRAGISYNEQFF

v_call: TRBV6-5
clone_size: NA
j_call: TRBJ2-5
d_call: NA
cdr3_length: 11
cdr3_nt: TGTGCCAGCGATCAGGTTGAGACCCAGTACTTC
cdr3_aa: CASDQVETQYF

v_call: TRBV5-1
clone_size: NA
j_call: TRBJ2-3
d_call: TRBD2
cdr3_length: 17
cdr3_nt: TGCGCCAGCAGCGCAATGACTAGCGGGGGGGCCACAGATACGCAGTATTTT
cdr3_aa: CASSAMTSGGATDTQYF

v_call: TRBV11-2
clone_size: few
j_call: TRBJ1-2
d_call: NA
cdr3_length: 13
cdr3_nt: TGTGCCAGCAGCTTAGCAGGGAACTATGGCTACACCTTC
cdr3_aa: CASSLAGNYGYTF

v_call: TRBV5-6
clone_size: once
j_call: TRBJ1-1
d_call: TRBD1
cdr3_length: 14
cdr3_nt: TGTGCCAGCAGCTTGGACAGGGGGGGATTGGAAGCTTTCTTT
cdr3_aa: CASSLDRGGLEAFF

v_call: TRBV6-6
clone_size: NA
j_call: TRBJ1-2
d_call: TRBD1
cdr3_length: 16
cdr3_nt: TGTGCCAGCAGGACACCCTCTACAGGGGGACACTATGGCTACACCTTC
cdr3_aa: CASRTPSTGGHYGYTF

v_call: TRBV7-9
clone_size: NA
j_call: TRBJ1-1
d_call: NA
cdr3_length: 13
cdr3_nt: TGTGCCAGCAGTAAGCCCATGAACACTGAAGCTTTCTTT
cdr3_aa: CASSKPMNTEAFF

v_call: TRBV5-1
clone_size: NA
j_call: TRBJ2-3
d_call: TRBD2
cdr3_length: 16
cdr3_nt: TGCGCCAGCAGCTTGGGTAGCGGGGGGGCCACAGATACGCAGTATTTT
cdr3_aa: CASSLGSGGATDTQYF

v_call: TRBV11-3
clone_size: NA
j_call: TRBJ2-2
d_call: NA
cdr3_length: 16
cdr3_nt: TGTGCCAGCAGCTTAGACCCCGCCCGCGGGTTCGGGGAGCTGTTTTTT
cdr3_aa: CASSLDPARGFGELFF

v_call: TRBV5-6
clone_size: NA
j_call: TRBJ1-1
d_call: TRBD1
cdr3_length: 18
cdr3_nt: TGTGCCAGCAGCTTGCGCCCTCCAACACCCAGGGGGAGGACTGAAGCTTTCTTT
cdr3_aa: CASSLRPPTPRGRTEAFF

v_call: TRBV27
clone_size: NA
j_call: TRBJ1-2
d_call: TRBD1
cdr3_length: 14
cdr3_nt: TGTGCCAGCAGTCCCCAGGCCCTAAACAGGGGAAGTTTCTTC
cdr3_aa: CASSPQALNRGSFF

v_call: TRBV5-5
clone_size: NA
j_call: TRBJ2-7
d_call: NA
cdr3_length: 15
cdr3_nt: TGTGCCAGCAGCTGGGTCCTCGGGGTAGCAAACGAGCAGTACTTC
cdr3_aa: CASSWVLGVANEQYF

v_call: TRBV7-9
clone_size: few
j_call: TRBJ1-6
d_call: TRBD1
cdr3_length: 18
cdr3_nt: TGTGCCAGCAGCTTAGACACCGGGACAGATATCTTAAATTCACCCCTCCACTTT
cdr3_aa: CASSLDTGTDILNSPLHF

v_call: TRBV18
clone_size: once
j_call: TRBJ1-4
d_call: NA
cdr3_length: 15
cdr3_nt: TGTGCCAGCTCACCACGGCTCGCAACTAATGAAAAACTGTTTTTT
cdr3_aa: CASSPRLATNEKLFF

v_call: TRBV30
clone_size: NA
j_call: TRBJ1-1
d_call: NA
cdr3_length: 15
cdr3_nt: TGTGCCTGGAGGGCGACTCGGGACAAGAACACTGAAGCTTTCTTT
cdr3_aa: CAWRATRDKNTEAFF

v_call: TRBV5-6
clone_size: NA
j_call: TRBJ1-1
d_call: NA
cdr3_length: 15
cdr3_nt: TGTGCCAGCAGCTTTGTCATTACACGGGAAACTGAAGCTTTCTTT
cdr3_aa: CASSFVITRETEAFF

v_call: TRBV2
clone_size: NA
j_call: TRBJ1-6
d_call: NA
cdr3_length: 15
cdr3_nt: TGTGCCAGCAGATACCGACCAGCGGACAATTCACCCCTCCACTTT
cdr3_aa: CASRYRPADNSPLHF

v_call: TRBV6-4
clone_size: NA
j_call: TRBJ1-2
d_call: TRBD1
cdr3_length: 14
cdr3_nt: TGTGCCAGCAGTGCCGGGACAGGACTCTATGGCTACACCTTC
cdr3_aa: CASSAGTGLYGYTF

v_call: TRBV7-6
clone_size: NA
j_call: TRBJ1-5
d_call: NA
cdr3_length: 15
cdr3_nt: TGTGCCAGCAGGAAAACGGACAGTAGCAATCAGCCCCAGCATTTT
cdr3_aa: CASRKTDSSNQPQHF

v_call: TRBV5-6
clone_size: NA
j_call: TRBJ1-5
d_call: TRBD1
cdr3_length: 15
cdr3_nt: TGTGCCAGCAGCTTACAGGGGGCTAACAATCAGCCCCAGCATTTT
cdr3_aa: CASSLQGANNQPQHF

v_call: TRBV5-4
clone_size: once
j_call: TRBJ2-5
d_call: TRBD1
cdr3_length: 14
cdr3_nt: TGTGCCAGCAGCCTTACAGGGGACCAAGAGACCCAGTACTTC
cdr3_aa: CASSLTGDQETQYF

v_call: TRBV5-1
clone_size: NA
j_call: TRBJ1-1
d_call: TRBD1
cdr3_length: 12
cdr3_nt: TGCGTATCATGTTCCGAGACAGGGCAAGCTTTCTTT
cdr3_aa: CVSCSETGQAFF

v_call: TRBV12-3/TRBV12-4
clone_size: NA
j_call: TRBJ2-7
d_call: NA
cdr3_length: 11
cdr3_nt: TGTGCCAGCAGTCCAGGGGCCGAGCAGTACTTC
cdr3_aa: CASSPGAEQYF

v_call: TRBV2
clone_size: few
j_call: TRBJ2-5
d_call: NA
cdr3_length: 15
cdr3_nt: TGTGCCAGCAGTGAGGGCTTCAGGGTATCAGAGACCCAGTACTTC
cdr3_aa: CASSEGFRVSETQYF

v_call: TRBV9
clone_size: NA
j_call: TRBJ2-7
d_call: TRBD1
cdr3_length: 16
cdr3_nt: TGTGCCAGCAGCGAAGGATTCGGGACAGGGTTCTACGAGCAGTACTTC
cdr3_aa: CASSEGFGTGFYEQYF

v_call: TRBV6-2/TRBV6-3
clone_size: NA
j_call: TRBJ1-5
d_call: NA
cdr3_length: 13
cdr3_nt: TGTGCCAGCAGTTACCCGTACAATCAGCCCCAGCATTTT
cdr3_aa: CASSYPYNQPQHF

v_call: TRBV7-8
clone_size: NA
j_call: TRBJ1-2
d_call: NA
cdr3_length: 18
cdr3_nt: TGTGCCAGCAGCAATTACTTCCCTGCTGAGTACGATTCCTATGGCTACACCTTC
cdr3_aa: CASSNYFPAEYDSYGYTF

v_call: TRBV5-4
clone_size: once
j_call: TRBJ2-5
d_call: TRBD2
cdr3_length: 17
cdr3_nt: TGTGCCAGCAGCTTTACTAGCGGGGGGGCACCCGAAGAGACCCAGTACTTC
cdr3_aa: CASSFTSGGAPEETQYF

v_call: TRBV27
clone_size: NA
j_call: TRBJ2-1
d_call: TRBD2
cdr3_length: 18
cdr3_nt: TGTGCCAGCAGTTTAGACCTAGCGGGGGTTACCTCCTACAATGAGCAGTTCTTC
cdr3_aa: CASSLDLAGVTSYNEQFF

v_call: TRBV7-2
clone_size: many
j_call: TRBJ1-6
d_call: NA
cdr3_length: 17
cdr3_nt: TGTGCCAGCAGCTTAGGGCGGGTGGGCTCCTATAATTCACCCCTCCACTTT
cdr3_aa: CASSLGRVGSYNSPLHF

v_call: TRBV18
clone_size: once
j_call: TRBJ2-7
d_call: TRBD1
cdr3_length: 14
cdr3_nt: TGTGCCAGCTCACCACCGGACAGGGCATACGAGCAGTACTTC
cdr3_aa: CASSPPDRAYEQYF

v_call: TRBV7-9
clone_size: few
j_call: TRBJ1-5
d_call: TRBD1
cdr3_length: 14
cdr3_nt: TGTGCCAGCAGCGAGCAACAGGGGAATCAGCCCCAGCATTTT
cdr3_aa: CASSEQQGNQPQHF

v_call: TRBV6-4
clone_size: NA
j_call: TRBJ2-1
d_call: NA
cdr3_length: 14
cdr3_nt: TGTGCCAGCAGTACCGGAGGGGGCGTCAATGAGCAGTTCTTC
cdr3_aa: CASSTGGGVNEQFF

v_call: TRBV30
clone_size: once
j_call: TRBJ1-5
d_call: NA
cdr3_length: 13
cdr3_nt: TGTGCCTGGAGTGCGGGGACAAATCAGCCCCAGCATTTT
cdr3_aa: CAWSAGTNQPQHF

v_call: TRBV6-1
clone_size: NA
j_call: TRBJ1-3
d_call: NA
cdr3_length: 15
cdr3_nt: TGTGCCAGCAGGGAAGCTCAGGGGTCCGGAAACACCATATATTTT
cdr3_aa: CASREAQGSGNTIYF

v_call: TRBV2
clone_size: NA
j_call: TRBJ1-6
d_call: TRBD1
cdr3_length: 14
cdr3_nt: TGTGCCAGCGGCGTAGACAGGGGCAATTCACCCCTCCACTTT
cdr3_aa: CASGVDRGNSPLHF

v_call: TRBV4-1
clone_size: many
j_call: TRBJ2-6
d_call: TRBD2
cdr3_length: 17
cdr3_nt: TGCGCCAGCAGCCAAGCTAGCGGGGGGGCTGGGGCCAACGTCCTGACTTTC
cdr3_aa: CASSQASGGAGANVLTF

v_call: TRBV7-9
clone_size: NA
j_call: TRBJ1-6
d_call: NA
cdr3_length: 15
cdr3_nt: TGTGCCAGCAGCTCAATGGCCGTAGGAGATTCACCCCTCCACTTT
cdr3_aa: CASSSMAVGDSPLHF

v_call: TRBV10-1
clone_size: NA
j_call: TRBJ1-1
d_call: NA
cdr3_length: 14
cdr3_nt: TGCGCCAGCAGTGAGTCGGGCCTCAACACTGAAGCTTTCTTT
cdr3_aa: CASSESGLNTEAFF

v_call: TRBV6-2/TRBV6-3
clone_size: NA
j_call: TRBJ2-1
d_call: NA
cdr3_length: 16
cdr3_nt: TGTGCCAGCAGTTACCCCCTGCAGGGTTGGGTCAATGAGCAGTTCTTC
cdr3_aa: CASSYPLQGWVNEQFF

v_call: TRBV24-1
clone_size: NA
j_call: TRBJ2-1
d_call: NA
cdr3_length: 11
cdr3_nt: TGTGCCACCAGTGATTTCAGGGAGCAGTTCTTC
cdr3_aa: CATSDFREQFF

v_call: TRBV9
clone_size: NA
j_call: TRBJ1-1
d_call: NA
cdr3_length: 15
cdr3_nt: TGTGCCAGCAGCGCAGCCGGACAGTGGAACACTGAAGCTTTCTTT
cdr3_aa: CASSAAGQWNTEAFF

v_call: TRBV9
clone_size: NA
j_call: TRBJ1-3
d_call: NA
cdr3_length: 17
cdr3_nt: TGTGCCAGCAGCGTAGTCGCAGGGGAAGAATTTGGAAACACCATATATTTT
cdr3_aa: CASSVVAGEEFGNTIYF

v_call: TRBV9
clone_size: NA
j_call: TRBJ1-6
d_call: NA
cdr3_length: 14
cdr3_nt: TGTGCCAGCAGGCGGGCGGCAGGGGATTCACCCCTCCACTTT
cdr3_aa: CASRRAAGDSPLHF

v_call: TRBV5-4
clone_size: NA
j_call: TRBJ2-5
d_call: NA
cdr3_length: 13
cdr3_nt: TGTGCCAGCAGCTTGGGTACAGGGGAGACCCAGTACTTC
cdr3_aa: CASSLGTGETQYF